The rows below give T cell receptor beta chains drawn from one sample of a study of cytomegalovirus exposure and HLA in healthy donors. Sequencing used immunoSEQ multiplex PCR; TCRdb keeps in-frame clones, though not all of them. The profile covers roughly 300,000 clones, with 70% to 90% appearing a single time and 0.84% taken by the ten largest. Sequenced input: PBMCs. These receptor sequences come from a young woman in good health and CMV-seronegative. The CDR3 runs from the conserved cysteine through the conserved F or W. The D gene is left open where the match is weak. Not all rows give a size; the values are once, few, many and, for expanded clones, a class.

.	TRBV7-8	TRBJ2-5	TRBD1	CASSSTTGSQETQYF	TGTGCCAGCAGCTCGACGACAGGGAGCCAAGAGACCCAGTACTTC
.	TRBV6-4	TRBJ1-1	.	CASSRYSPNTEAFF	TGTGCCAGCAGTAGATACAGCCCGAACACTGAAGCTTTCTTT
.	TRBV19	TRBJ2-3	TRBD2	CASTTGGAADTQYF	TGTGCCAGTACCACGGGGGGGGCCGCAGATACGCAGTATTTT
.	TRBV27	TRBJ2-1	TRBD1	CASITLSGTGNGHEQFF	TGTGCCAGCATTACACTATCCGGGACAGGGAACGGGCATGAGCAGTTCTTC
.	TRBV2	TRBJ2-2	.	CASSGAANTGELFF	TGTGCCAGCAGTGGCGCCGCGAACACCGGGGAGCTGTTTTTT
.	TRBV29-1	TRBJ1-1	.	CSVQGKNTEAFF	TGCAGCGTGCAGGGGAAGAACACTGAAGCTTTCTTT
.	TRBV4-2	TRBJ2-2	TRBD2	CASSFNTPAGAGELFF	TGTGCCAGCAGCTTCAATACGCCAGCGGGAGCCGGGGAGCTGTTTTTT
once	TRBV27	TRBJ1-1	.	CASSSRQGRNTEAFF	TGTGCCAGCAGTTCCAGGCAGGGTCGGAACACTGAAGCTTTCTTT
.	TRBV28	TRBJ1-2	TRBD1	CASSLTGFGYTF	TGTGCCAGCAGTTTGACAGGGTTTGGCTACACCTTC
.	TRBV5-1	TRBJ2-3	TRBD1	CASSGTGLTDTQYF	TGCGCCAGCAGCGGGACAGGGTTAACAGATACGCAGTATTTT
.	TRBV4-3	TRBJ1-2	TRBD1	CASSQDLYRDREGVMGGYTF	TGCGCCAGCAGCCAAGATCTCTACCGGGACAGGGAAGGGGTTATGGGTGGCTACACCTTC
.	TRBV29-1	TRBJ2-6	TRBD1	CSVEGQGSSGANVLTF	TGCAGCGTCGAGGGACAGGGGAGCTCTGGGGCCAACGTCCTGACTTTC
.	TRBV5-1	TRBJ2-5	TRBD2	CASSRDFSGTQETQYF	TGCGCCAGCAGCCGTGATTTTAGCGGGACCCAAGAGACCCAGTACTTC
.	TRBV7-9	TRBJ2-7	.	CASSLGWGDEQYF	TGTGCCAGCAGCTTAGGCTGGGGGGACGAGCAGTACTTC
.	TRBV25-1	TRBJ2-5	TRBD2	CASRRTSGSETQYF	TGTGCCAGCAGACGGACTAGCGGGAGTGAGACCCAGTACTTC
.	TRBV19	TRBJ2-7	.	CASSPREPGFYEQYF	TGTGCCAGTAGTCCTCGAGAGCCAGGGTTCTACGAGCAGTACTTC
.	TRBV28	TRBJ2-2	TRBD2	CASKQAGTGELFF	TGTGCCAGCAAACAAGCGGGAACCGGGGAGCTGTTTTTT
.	TRBV28	TRBJ1-4	.	CASSGTGGREKLFF	TGTGCCAGCAGTGGTACGGGGGGCCGGGAAAAACTGTTTTTT
.	TRBV19	TRBJ2-3	TRBD2	CASSPSGSLIDTQYF	TGTGCCAGTAGTCCTAGCGGGAGTCTTATAGATACGCAGTATTTT
.	TRBV4-3	TRBJ2-1	.	CASSQAGAIYNEQFF	TGCGCCAGCAGCCAAGCGGGAGCCATCTACAATGAGCAGTTCTTC
.	TRBV2	TRBJ2-4	TRBD2	CASSWDSGRGGQYF	TGTGCCAGCAGTTGGGATAGCGGGAGAGGGGGTCAGTACTTC
.	TRBV28	TRBJ1-5	.	CASGGLQPQHF	TGTGCCAGCGGGGGGTTGCAGCCCCAGCATTTT